This TCR beta chain was documented in a study of OX40 agonist ivuxolimab in advanced cancers. Findings and limits, study-wide: Blood T cells, both CD4+ and CD8+, expanded clonally by week 6 at 0.1 to 3.0 mg/kg.

Notes on this clone: Its antigen is not known.

Measured with immunoSEQ multiplex PCR; TCRdb has only the in-frame clones, and not every one. This sample yields about 20,000 clones, of which over 80% are seen a single time; roughly 60% belongs to the top ten. Trimming took 2 bases from V and 8 from J, leaving 13 bases between them. Germline-derived CDR1 and CDR2 are ENHRY and SYGVKD. The CDR3 is made up of 15 amino acids. This receptor was obtained from an adult with an advanced solid tumor such as melanoma, head and neck, liver or kidney cancer. The input for sequencing was CD4+ or CD8+ T cells sorted from blood, taken in a trial of the OX40 agonist ivuxolimab. The rearrangement joins TRBV10-3 to TRBJ1-6, with D perhaps TRBD1 (5 bases). The CDR3 nucleotides are TGTGCCATCAGTGAGGAATTGGGACCCTATTCACCCCTCCACTTT. Translating it yields CAISEELGPYSPLHF.